One sample yielded the 31 T cell receptor beta chains listed below, sequenced in a study of OX40 agonist ivuxolimab in advanced cancers. TCRdb's table, derived via immunoSEQ multiplex PCR, lists solely in-frame clones and lacks some. The data contain tens of thousands of clones, about 85% of them seen just once; the ten biggest clones take up around a sixth. This material consisted of CD4+ or CD8+ T cells sorted from blood, taken in a trial of the OX40 agonist ivuxolimab. The receptor source for this set is an adult with an advanced solid tumor such as melanoma, head and neck, liver or kidney cancer.

V usage is TRBV19 and J usage is TRBJ2-2, with TRBD2 identical over 8 bases. The germline V gene has CDR1 LNHDA and CDR2 SQIVND (reference sequence). J lost 1 base, V lost 1 base, and 5 bases had no gene match. CDR3 size: 17 residues. The CDR3: CASSIVAGGGNTGELFF. CDR3 DNA sequence: TGTGCCAGTAGTATAGTCGCGGGAGGAGGGAACACCGGGGAGCTGTTTTTT.

This clone has more than one count but fewer than ten. The chain carries TRBV4-1 and TRBJ2-2; 8 bases align to TRBD1. The CDR3 is 15 amino acids. CDR1 is MGHRA, CDR2 YSYEKL, per germline. The V and J ends lost 4 bases and 7 bases, in that order; junction bases with no gene match: 8. The CDR3 coding sequence is TGCGCCAGCAGCCGGACAGGGTCCCCTGGCGGGGAGCTGTTTTTT. Its translation is CASSRTGSPGGELFF.

This chain links TRBV10-3 with TRBJ2-1, with 11 nucleotides matching TRBD2. CDR3 length: 16 amino acids. The trim removed 3 bases at V and 8 bases at J, leaving 9 bases unmatched. Germline V lookup: CDR1 ENHRY, CDR2 SYGVKD. This chain's CDR3 is CAISEGLAGGGYEQFF. CDR3 sequence (DNA): TGTGCCATCAGTGAAGGACTAGCGGGCGGGGGGTATGAGCAGTTCTTC.

The chain has TRBV7-2 and TRBJ2-7; no definite D call. Germline V gene sequence: CDR1 SGHTA, CDR2 FQGNSA. The CDR3 contains 12 residues. V lost 3 bases, J lost 6 bases, and 9 bases lay in between. CDR3 bases: TGTGCCAGCAGCTTCGTGTTTGGCGAGCAGTACTTC. Translating gives CASSFVFGEQYF.

V and J are TRBV5-4 and TRBJ1-1; 8 bases align to TRBD1. Germline CDR1 is SGHNT and CDR2 is YYREEE (reference sequence). This CDR3 is 15 amino acids long. Losses at the gene ends were 0 bases for V and 3 bases for J; bases not matched to a gene: 4. The CDR3 loop reads CASSLATDRDTEAFF. DNA of the CDR3: TGTGCCAGCAGCTTGGCCACGGACAGGGACACTGAAGCTTTCTTT.

The chain recombines TRBV5-1 with TRBJ2-7; D gene unclear. Deletions cut 4 bases from V and 2 bases from J, with 13 bases between. CDR3 length: 14 residues. Germline lookup yields CDR1 SGHRS and CDR2 YFSETQ. The CDR3 spells CASSLRADTYEQYF. The CDR3 DNA reads TGCGCCAGCAGCCTCCGGGCCGATACCTACGAGCAGTACTTC.

The chain has TRBV28 and TRBJ2-7; D not resolved. Germline V gives CDR1 MDHEN, CDR2 SYDVKM. The CDR3 is made up of 12 amino acids. Trimming took 8 bases from V and 3 from J, leaving 11 bases between them. CDR3 in DNA: TGTGCCAGCCAGCTAAAGGGCTACGAGCAGTACTTC. Residues: CASQLKGYEQYF.

The chain couples TRBV7-9 to TRBJ2-7, with TRBD2 matching 7 bases. Germline assignment: CDR1 SEHNR and CDR2 FQNEAQ (reference sequence). The CDR3 totals 15 residues. V lost 1 base, J lost 6 bases, and 9 bases stayed unmatched. The CDR3 here is CASSLGGNQRGEQYF. CDR3 DNA: TGTGCCAGCAGCTTAGGGGGGAATCAGCGGGGCGAGCAGTACTTC.

This clone showed up just a few times. The CDR3 spells CSARDSQRQFF. Here the CDR3 DNA reads TGCAGTGCTAGAGATTCCCAGAGGCAGTTCTTC. The chain uses TRBV20-1 and TRBJ2-1; the D is unclear. The CDR3 is 11 residues long. CDR1 is DFQATT and CDR2 is SNEGSKA in the germline V gene (reference sequence). V dropped 0 bases and J dropped 12 bases, with 9 bases sitting between them.

CDR3 amino acids: CAISAGQPLYEQYF. CDR3 DNA: TGTGCCATCAGTGCGGGACAACCCCTCTACGAGCAGTACTTC. V and J are TRBV10-3 and TRBJ2-7, with D maybe TRBD1 (6 bases). The CDR3 is made up of 14 amino acids. Trimming took 4 bases from V and 3 from J, leaving 13 bases between them. Germline CDR1 reads ENHRY; CDR2 reads SYGVKD.

The chain has TRBV5-1 and TRBJ2-7; D is possibly TRBD2 (6 bases). The CDR3 is 16 residues long. Germline V gene lookup returns CDR1 SGHRS and CDR2 YFSETQ. The ends were cut back, 0 bases at V and 4 bases at J, with 17 bases in the middle. CDR3: CASSLVPGGKEYEQYF. In DNA, the CDR3 is TGCGCCAGCAGCTTGGTCCCTGGGGGGAAAGAATACGAGCAGTACTTC.

V is TRBV28 and J is TRBJ2-1; weak D call: TRBD2 (5 bases). The CDR3 is 13 amino acids. Germline V gene data show CDR1 as MDHEN and CDR2 as SYDVKM. V was cut by 6 bases and J by 4 bases, with 10 bases left in between. In DNA form, the CDR3 reads TGTGCCAGCAGCACCGGGATTTACAATGAGCAGTTCTTC. Amino acids: CASSTGIYNEQFF.

A few counts support this clone. The rearrangement links TRBV7-6 to TRBJ2-5; the D is unclear. V lost 1 base and J 2 bases, leaving 5 bases between the germline ends. This CDR3 has 13 amino acids. The germline V gene has CDR1 SGHVS and CDR2 FNYEAQ. CDR3 protein: CASSLDRQETQYF. In nucleotides, the CDR3 is TGTGCCAGCAGCTTAGATCGGCAAGAGACCCAGTACTTC.

The chain employs TRBV11-2 and TRBJ1-1; D remains ambiguous. The CDR3 has 13 amino acids. Germline V gene data show CDR1 as SGHAT and CDR2 as FQNNGV. V lost 0 bases and J 1 base, leaving 3 bases between the germline ends. CDR3 in DNA: TGTGCCAGCAGCTTAGAATGGAACACTGAAGCTTTCTTT. It translates to CASSLEWNTEAFF. Full variable domain (remainder filled in from reference TRBV11-2 and TRBJ1-1): EAGVAQSPRYKIIEKRQSVAFWCNPISGHATLYWYQQILGQGPKLLIQFQNNGVVDDSQLPKDRFSAERLKGVDSTLKIQPAKLEDSAVYLCASSLEWNTEAFFGQGTRLTVV.

This clone was seen just once. The chain employs TRBV7-9 and TRBJ1-1; D unclear. The CDR3 has 14 residues. Germline-derived CDR1 and CDR2 are SEHNR and FQNEAQ (reference sequence). Trimming left V 1 base short and J 4 bases short, with 10 bases between. CDR3: CASSLVGPTTEAFF. The CDR3 nucleotides are TGTGCCAGCAGCTTAGTCGGTCCGACCACTGAAGCTTTCTTT.

The genes are TRBV28 and TRBJ1-3, with 7 bases that match TRBD1. Per the germline V gene, CDR1 is MDHEN and CDR2 is SYDVKM. The CDR3 is made up of 16 amino acids. V lost 5 bases and J lost 0; bases outside the gene matches: 7. Here the CDR3 DNA reads TGTGCCAGCAGTCCCCGGGACAGCTCCTCTGGAAACACCATATATTTT. It specifies CASSPRDSSSGNTIYF.

In its sample, this clone was seen a few times. The chain carries TRBV18 and TRBJ1-5, with D possibly TRBD1 on 5 matching bases. This CDR3 is built from 16 residues. With 2 bases removed from V and 4 bases from J, the gap between germline ends came to 15 bases. Germline V CDR1 and CDR2: KGHSH, LQKENI. The CDR3 sequence is CASSPGQGTGNQPQHF. The DNA of the CDR3 is TGTGCCAGCTCACCAGGGCAGGGAACGGGTAATCAGCCCCAGCATTTT.

The CDR3: CASSFGLAGASGGELFF. The CDR3 DNA follows: TGCGCCAGCAGCTTCGGACTAGCGGGAGCTAGCGGCGGGGAGCTGTTTTTT. The chain has TRBV5-1 and TRBJ2-2; 13 bases map to TRBD2. The length of the CDR3 is 17 residues. V lost 2 bases to trimming and J lost 7 bases; unmatched junction nucleotides: 8. From germline, CDR1 is SGHRS and CDR2 YFSETQ.

V and J are TRBV4-1 and TRBJ2-7, with unresolved D. In germline, CDR1 is MGHRA, CDR2 YSYEKL. CDR3 size: 16 residues. V was shortened by 1 base and J by 1 base, with 14 bases between the two germline ends. The DNA for the CDR3 is TGCGCCAGCAGCCAAGGGGCCGCGACGATTTCCTACGAGCAGTACTTC. It specifies CASSQGAATISYEQYF.

The chain carries TRBV4-1 and TRBJ1-2, with 9 bases that match TRBD1. The CDR3 is 15 residues long. The V gene end was trimmed by 0 bases and the J gene end by 7 bases; junction bases not matched to a gene: 6. The germline V gene encodes CDR1 MGHRA and CDR2 YSYEKL. The CDR3 protein is CASSQEEQGALGYTF. CDR3 nucleotides: TGCGCCAGCAGCCAAGAAGAACAGGGGGCGCTTGGCTACACCTTC.

This chain uses TRBV6-5 with TRBJ2-7, with 9 nucleotides matching TRBD1. The CDR3 contains 14 residues. The V gene's germline CDR1 is MNHEY and CDR2 SVGAGI. Unmatched junction bases numbered 10, after V lost 6 bases and J lost 7 bases. CDR3 nucleotides: TGTGCCAGCAGCCCGGGACAGGGAGCGGCTGAGCAGTACTTC. The encoded protein is CASSPGQGAAEQYF.

V usage is TRBV4-2 and J usage is TRBJ1-2; D is unresolved. The germline V gene encodes CDR1 LGHNA and CDR2 YNFKEQ. CDR3 length: 16 residues. V was clipped by 1 base and J by 1 base, with 13 bases between them. CDR3 in amino acids: CASSQADSVYNYGYTF. The DNA of the CDR3 is TGTGCCAGCAGCCAAGCCGACTCGGTGTATAACTATGGCTACACCTTC.

This clone came up once. CDR3 residues: CASRTFFGANVLTF. The CDR3 region has the DNA TGTGCCAGCAGGACCTTTTTCGGGGCCAACGTCCTGACTTTC. V and J are TRBV28 and TRBJ2-6; D is unclear. Germline CDR1 reads MDHEN; CDR2 reads SYDVKM. The CDR3 consists of 14 residues. The V and J ends lost 6 bases and 4 bases respectively, with 10 bases between them.

This chain uses TRBV28 with TRBJ2-7; 11 nucleotides line up with TRBD1. CDR1 and CDR2 from the germline V gene are MDHEN and SYDVKM. J lost 2 bases, V lost 4 bases, and 4 bases had no gene match. The CDR3 contains 15 residues. The CDR3 nucleotides are TGTGCCAGCAGTTCCGGGACAGGGGGAACCTACGAGCAGTACTTC. As protein: CASSSGTGGTYEQYF.

The chain carries TRBV29-1 and TRBJ2-4, with D maybe TRBD1 (6 bases). In germline, CDR1 is SQVTM, CDR2 ANQGSEA. Trimming took off 7 bases at V and 0 bases at J, with 22 bases between the two ends. The CDR3 covers 17 residues. In DNA form, the CDR3 reads TGCAGCGCAAAAGTCAGGACAGTGGAACTAGCCAAAAACATTCAGTACTTC. Translation gives CSAKVRTVELAKNIQYF.

The chain uses TRBV27 and TRBJ2-3; possibly TRBD2 for D (5 bases). Trimming removed 2 bases from V and 0 bases from J, with 6 bases in between. The CDR3 is 14 residues long. CDR1 is MNHEY, CDR2 SMNVEV, per germline (reference sequence). CDR3 DNA: TGTGCCAGCAGTTTAGGACTTAGCACAGATACGCAGTATTTT. Protein: CASSLGLSTDTQYF.

V and J are TRBV7-9 and TRBJ2-2; 14 nucleotides align to TRBD2. Germline V gives CDR1 SEHNR, CDR2 FQNEAQ (reference sequence). V lost 5 bases to trimming and J lost 5 bases; unmatched junction nucleotides: 13. CDR3 length: 19 residues. The CDR3 nucleotides read TGTGCCAGCAGCCCCCGGACTAGCGGGAGGTCTGTGGAGACCGGGGAGCTGTTTTTT. Residues: CASSPRTSGRSVETGELFF.

V is TRBV7-9 and J is TRBJ2-3; 9 bases align to TRBD2. The CDR3 totals 17 residues. The germline V gene encodes CDR1 SEHNR and CDR2 FQNEAQ (reference sequence). V was clipped by 5 bases and J by 0 bases; unmatched bases: 9. CDR3 region: CASSRSGGRASTDTQYF. Here the CDR3 DNA reads TGTGCCAGCAGCAGATCAGGCGGGAGGGCCAGCACAGATACGCAGTATTTT.

The genes are TRBV5-4 and TRBJ1-1, with D hard to call. Germline V lookup: CDR1 SGHNT, CDR2 YYREEE (reference sequence). The CDR3 runs 12 residues. V lost 2 bases and J lost 8, with 10 bases in between. CDR3 nucleotide sequence: TGTGCCAGCAGCTTCCCCCCAGGAGAAGCTTTCTTT. This translates into CASSFPPGEAFF.

This clone was picked up a small number of times. J is TRBJ1-2 and V is TRBV5-5, with D possibly being TRBD1 (5 bases). This CDR3 comprises 14 residues. CDR1 is SGHKS and CDR2 is YYEKEE in the germline V gene (reference sequence). V gave up 5 bases and J gave up 5 bases, with 16 bases separating them. This CDR3 is CASSSREGIYGYTF. Written as DNA, the CDR3 is TGTGCCAGCAGTTCCCGGGAGGGGATATATGGCTACACCTTC.

The V and J genes are TRBV11-2 and TRBJ2-3, with 8 nucleotides matching TRBD2. The germline gives CDR1 SGHAT, CDR2 FQNNGV. The V and J ends lost 2 bases and 3 bases, in that order; junction bases with no gene match: 7. This CDR3 has 16 amino acids. The CDR3 protein is CASSLLGGRSTDTQYF. The CDR3, as DNA: TGTGCCAGCAGCTTACTTGGCGGGAGGTCTACAGATACGCAGTATTTT.